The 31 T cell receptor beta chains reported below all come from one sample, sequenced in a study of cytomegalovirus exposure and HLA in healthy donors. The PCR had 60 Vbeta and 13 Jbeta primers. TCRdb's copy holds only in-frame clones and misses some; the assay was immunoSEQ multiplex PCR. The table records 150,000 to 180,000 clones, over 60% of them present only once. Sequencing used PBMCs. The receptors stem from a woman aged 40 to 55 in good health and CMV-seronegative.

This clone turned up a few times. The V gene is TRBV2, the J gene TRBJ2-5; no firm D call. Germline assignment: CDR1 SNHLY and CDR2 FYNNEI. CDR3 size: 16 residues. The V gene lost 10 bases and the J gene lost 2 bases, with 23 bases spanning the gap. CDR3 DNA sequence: TGTGCCACTTATTGGGCCTTTTCCTCTTGGCAAGAGACCCAGTACTTC. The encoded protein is CATYWAFSSWQETQYF.

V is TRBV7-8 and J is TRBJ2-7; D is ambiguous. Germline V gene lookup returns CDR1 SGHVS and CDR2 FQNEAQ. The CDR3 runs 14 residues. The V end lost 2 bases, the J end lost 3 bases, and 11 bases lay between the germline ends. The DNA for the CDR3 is TGTGCCAGCAGCTTAAATACAGTCCTCTACGAGCAGTACTTC. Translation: CASSLNTVLYEQYF.

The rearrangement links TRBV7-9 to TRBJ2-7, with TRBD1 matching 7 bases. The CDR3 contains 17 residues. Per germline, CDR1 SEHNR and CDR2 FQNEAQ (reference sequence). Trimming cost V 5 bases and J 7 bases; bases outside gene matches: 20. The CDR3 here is CASSKSDRDRSIREQYF. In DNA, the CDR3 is TGTGCCAGCAGCAAAAGCGACCGGGACAGATCTATACGAGAGCAGTACTTC.

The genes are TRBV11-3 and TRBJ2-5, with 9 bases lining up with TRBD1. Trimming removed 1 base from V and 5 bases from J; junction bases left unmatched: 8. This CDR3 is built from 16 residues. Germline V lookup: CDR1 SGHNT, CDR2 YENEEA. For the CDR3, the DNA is TGTGCCAGCAGCTTAGGAGAGGGACAGGGATGGGAGACCCAGTACTTC. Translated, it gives CASSLGEGQGWETQYF.

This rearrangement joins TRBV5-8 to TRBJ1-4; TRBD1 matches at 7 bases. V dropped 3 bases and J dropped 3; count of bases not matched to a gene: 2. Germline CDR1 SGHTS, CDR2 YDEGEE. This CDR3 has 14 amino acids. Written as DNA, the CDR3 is TGTGCCAGCAGCTCGGGACAGCCTAATGAAAAACTGTTTTTT. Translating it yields CASSSGQPNEKLFF.

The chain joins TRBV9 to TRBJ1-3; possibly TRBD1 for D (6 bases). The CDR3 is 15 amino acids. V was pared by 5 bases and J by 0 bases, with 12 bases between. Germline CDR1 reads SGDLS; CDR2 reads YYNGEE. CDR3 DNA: TGTGCCAGCAGGAAGACAGGCTCCTCTGGAAACACCATATATTTT. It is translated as CASRKTGSSGNTIYF.

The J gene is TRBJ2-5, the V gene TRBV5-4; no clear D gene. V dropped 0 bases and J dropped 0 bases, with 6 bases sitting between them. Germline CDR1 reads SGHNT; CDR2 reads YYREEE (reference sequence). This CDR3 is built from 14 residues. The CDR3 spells CASSLAKNQETQYF. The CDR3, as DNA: TGTGCCAGCAGCTTGGCCAAAAACCAAGAGACCCAGTACTTC.

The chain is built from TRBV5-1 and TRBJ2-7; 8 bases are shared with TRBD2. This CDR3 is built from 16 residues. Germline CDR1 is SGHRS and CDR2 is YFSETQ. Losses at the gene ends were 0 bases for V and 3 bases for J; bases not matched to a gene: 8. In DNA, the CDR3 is TGCGCCAGCAGCTTGGGCGGGGCGGGAGGAGGCTACGAGCAGTACTTC. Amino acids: CASSLGGAGGGYEQYF.

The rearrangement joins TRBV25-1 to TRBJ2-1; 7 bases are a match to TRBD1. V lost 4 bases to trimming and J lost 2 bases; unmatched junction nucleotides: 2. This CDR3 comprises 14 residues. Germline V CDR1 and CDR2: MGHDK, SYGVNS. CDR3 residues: CASSVDRAYNEQFF. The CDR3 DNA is TGTGCCAGCAGTGTCGACAGGGCCTACAATGAGCAGTTCTTC.

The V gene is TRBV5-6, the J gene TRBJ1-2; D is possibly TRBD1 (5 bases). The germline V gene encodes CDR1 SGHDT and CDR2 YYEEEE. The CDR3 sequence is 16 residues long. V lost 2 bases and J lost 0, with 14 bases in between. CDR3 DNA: TGTGCCAGCAGCTTAGCCTTGACAGATCCTAACTATGGCTACACCTTC. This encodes CASSLALTDPNYGYTF.

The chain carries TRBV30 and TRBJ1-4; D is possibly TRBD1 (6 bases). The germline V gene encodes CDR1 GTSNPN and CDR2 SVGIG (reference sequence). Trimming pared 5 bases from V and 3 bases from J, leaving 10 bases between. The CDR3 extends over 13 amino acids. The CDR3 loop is CAWSTGANEKLFF. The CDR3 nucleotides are TGTGCCTGGTCGACAGGAGCTAATGAAAAACTGTTTTTT.

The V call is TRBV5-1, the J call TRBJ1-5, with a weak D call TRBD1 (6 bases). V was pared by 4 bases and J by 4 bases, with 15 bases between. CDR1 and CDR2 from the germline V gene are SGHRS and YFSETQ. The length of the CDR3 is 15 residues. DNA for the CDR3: TGCGCCAGCAGCCCAACAGGGTTGAGGAATCAGCCCCAGCATTTT. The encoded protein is CASSPTGLRNQPQHF.

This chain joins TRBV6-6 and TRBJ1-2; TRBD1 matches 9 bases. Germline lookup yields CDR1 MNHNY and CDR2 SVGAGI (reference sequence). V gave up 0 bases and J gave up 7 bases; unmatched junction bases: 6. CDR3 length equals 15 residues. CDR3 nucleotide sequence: TGTGCCAGCAGTTACTCGACAGGGGGTGTGATTGGCTACACCTTC. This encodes CASSYSTGGVIGYTF.

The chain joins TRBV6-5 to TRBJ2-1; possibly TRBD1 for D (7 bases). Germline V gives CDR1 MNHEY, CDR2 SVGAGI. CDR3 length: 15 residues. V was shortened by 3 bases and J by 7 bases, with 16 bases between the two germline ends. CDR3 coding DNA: TGTGCCAGCAGTTATCAGGGGGGACCATTTAATGAGCAGTTCTTC. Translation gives CASSYQGGPFNEQFF.

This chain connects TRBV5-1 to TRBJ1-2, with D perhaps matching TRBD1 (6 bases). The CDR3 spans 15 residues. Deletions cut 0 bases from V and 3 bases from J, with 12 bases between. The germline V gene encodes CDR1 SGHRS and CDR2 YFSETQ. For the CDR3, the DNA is TGCGCCAGCAGCTTGGTAGAAGCAGGGGACTATGGCTACACCTTC. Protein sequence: CASSLVEAGDYGYTF.

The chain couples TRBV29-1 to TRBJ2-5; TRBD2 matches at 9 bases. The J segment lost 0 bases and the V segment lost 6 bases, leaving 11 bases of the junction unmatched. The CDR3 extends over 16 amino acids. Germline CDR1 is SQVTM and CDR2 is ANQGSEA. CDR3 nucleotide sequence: TGCAGCGTCCCGGACCCGACTAGCGGAGACCAAGAGACCCAGTACTTC. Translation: CSVPDPTSGDQETQYF.

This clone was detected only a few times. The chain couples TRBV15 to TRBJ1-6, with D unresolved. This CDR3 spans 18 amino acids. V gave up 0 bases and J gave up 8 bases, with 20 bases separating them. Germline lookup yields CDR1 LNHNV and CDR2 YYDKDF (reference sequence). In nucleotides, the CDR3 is TGTGCCACCAGCAGAGAGGTCCGAACACTACGAGGCCATTCACCCCTCCACTTT. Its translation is CATSREVRTLRGHSPLHF.

The CDR3 spells CASSPGTDNQPQHF. The CDR3 DNA sequence: TGTGCCAGCAGCCCCGGGACAGACAATCAGCCCCAGCATTTT. The chain has TRBV4-2 and TRBJ1-5, with TRBD1 matching 7 bases. This CDR3 has 14 residues. J was trimmed by 3 bases and V by 4 bases; bases with no gene match: 3. Germline V CDR1 and CDR2: LGHNA, YNFKEQ.

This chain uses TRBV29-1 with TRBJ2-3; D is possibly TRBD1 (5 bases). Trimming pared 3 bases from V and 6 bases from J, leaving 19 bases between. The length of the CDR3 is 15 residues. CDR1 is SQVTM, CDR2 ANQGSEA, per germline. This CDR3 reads CSVEKGKGLGDTQYF. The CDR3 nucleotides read TGCAGCGTTGAGAAGGGGAAGGGCTTGGGCGATACGCAGTATTTT.

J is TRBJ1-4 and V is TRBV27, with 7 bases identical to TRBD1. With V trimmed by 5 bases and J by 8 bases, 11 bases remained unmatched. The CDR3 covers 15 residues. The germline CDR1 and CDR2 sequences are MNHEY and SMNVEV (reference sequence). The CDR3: CASSPNRQGREKLFF. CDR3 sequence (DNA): TGTGCCAGCAGTCCAAACCGACAGGGTAGGGAAAAACTGTTTTTT.

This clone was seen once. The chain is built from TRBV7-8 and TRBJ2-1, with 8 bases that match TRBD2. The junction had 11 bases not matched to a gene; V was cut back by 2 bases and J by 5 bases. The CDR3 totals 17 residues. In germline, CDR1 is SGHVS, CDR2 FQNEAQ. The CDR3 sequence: CASSLWPGGGLHNEQFF. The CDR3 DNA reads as TGTGCCAGCAGCTTATGGCCCGGCGGGGGGCTTCACAATGAGCAGTTCTTC.

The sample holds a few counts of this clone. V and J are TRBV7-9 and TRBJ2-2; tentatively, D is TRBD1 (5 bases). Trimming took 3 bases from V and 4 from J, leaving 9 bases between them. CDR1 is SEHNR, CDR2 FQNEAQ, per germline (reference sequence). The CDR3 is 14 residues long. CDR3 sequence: CASSLQGFTGELFF. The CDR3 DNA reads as TGTGCCAGCAGCTTGCAGGGCTTCACCGGGGAGCTGTTTTTT.

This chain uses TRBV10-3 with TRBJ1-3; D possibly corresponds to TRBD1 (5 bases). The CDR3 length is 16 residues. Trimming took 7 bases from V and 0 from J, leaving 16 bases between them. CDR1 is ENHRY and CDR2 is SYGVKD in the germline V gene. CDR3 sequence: CAIKGQGHPSGNTIYF. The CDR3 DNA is TGTGCCATCAAGGGTCAAGGACACCCCTCTGGAAACACCATATATTTT.

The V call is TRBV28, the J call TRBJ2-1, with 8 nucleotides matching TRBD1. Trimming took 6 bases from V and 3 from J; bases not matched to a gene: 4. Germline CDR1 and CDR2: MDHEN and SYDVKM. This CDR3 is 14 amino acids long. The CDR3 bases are TGTGCCAGCAGCCCTGGGACAGGCTACAATGAGCAGTTCTTC. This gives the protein CASSPGTGYNEQFF.

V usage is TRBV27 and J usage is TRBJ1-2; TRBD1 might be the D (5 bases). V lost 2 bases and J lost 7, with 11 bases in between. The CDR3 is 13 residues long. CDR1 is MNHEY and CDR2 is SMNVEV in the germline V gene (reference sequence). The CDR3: CASSLRGGGGYTF. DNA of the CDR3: TGTGCCAGCAGTTTACGGGGGGGTGGTGGCTACACCTTC.

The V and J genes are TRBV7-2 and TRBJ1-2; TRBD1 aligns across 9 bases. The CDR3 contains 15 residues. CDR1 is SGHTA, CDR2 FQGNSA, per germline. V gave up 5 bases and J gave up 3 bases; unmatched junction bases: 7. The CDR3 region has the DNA TGTGCCAGCAGCCTCCAGGACAGGGGCCACTATGGCTACACCTTC. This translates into CASSLQDRGHYGYTF.

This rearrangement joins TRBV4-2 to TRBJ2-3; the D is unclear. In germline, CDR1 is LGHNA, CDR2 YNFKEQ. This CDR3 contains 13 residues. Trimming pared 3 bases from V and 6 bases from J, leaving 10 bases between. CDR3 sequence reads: CASSQTQFDTQYF. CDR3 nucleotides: TGTGCCAGCAGCCAGACTCAGTTCGATACGCAGTATTTT.

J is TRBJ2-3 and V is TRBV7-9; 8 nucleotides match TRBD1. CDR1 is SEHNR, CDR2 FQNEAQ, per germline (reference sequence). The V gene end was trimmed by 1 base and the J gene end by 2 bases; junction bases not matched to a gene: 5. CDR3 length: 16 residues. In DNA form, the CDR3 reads TGTGCCAGCAGCTTAGAGACAGGGGAGCCCACAGATACGCAGTATTTT. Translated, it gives CASSLETGEPTDTQYF.

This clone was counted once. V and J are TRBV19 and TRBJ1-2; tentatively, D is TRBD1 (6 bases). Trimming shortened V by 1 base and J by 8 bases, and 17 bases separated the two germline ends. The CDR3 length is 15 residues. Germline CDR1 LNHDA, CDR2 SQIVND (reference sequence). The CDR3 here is CASSIVGRGGSGYTF. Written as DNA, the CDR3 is TGTGCCAGTAGTATAGTTGGCAGGGGAGGGAGCGGCTACACCTTC.

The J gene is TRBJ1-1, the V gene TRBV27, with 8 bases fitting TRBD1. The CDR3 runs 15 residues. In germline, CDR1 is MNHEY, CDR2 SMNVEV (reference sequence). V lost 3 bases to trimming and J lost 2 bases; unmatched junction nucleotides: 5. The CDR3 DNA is TGTGCCAGCAGTTTCTACAGGGGGATCAACACTGAAGCTTTCTTT. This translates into CASSFYRGINTEAFF.

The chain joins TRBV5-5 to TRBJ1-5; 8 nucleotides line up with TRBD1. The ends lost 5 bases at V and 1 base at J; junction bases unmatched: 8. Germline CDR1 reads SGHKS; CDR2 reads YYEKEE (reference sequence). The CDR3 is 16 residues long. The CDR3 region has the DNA TGTGCCAGCAGACCTACAGGGGGAAGCAGCAATCAGCCCCAGCATTTT. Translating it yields CASRPTGGSSNQPQHF.